Listed here are 5 T cell receptor beta chains from one sample, sequenced in a study of blood T cell repertoires in COVID-19. The data were produced by immunoSEQ multiplex PCR, yet TCRdb's version contains in-frame clones alone and is incomplete. The sample has approximately 320,000 clones, roughly 85% seen once. Sequencing was carried out using peripheral blood. The source of these receptors is a human donor in a cohort sampled during active COVID-19.

V and J are TRBV5-5 and TRBJ1-1; D is perhaps TRBD1 (6 bases). This CDR3 spans 13 amino acids. Per germline, CDR1 SGHKS and CDR2 YYEKEE (reference sequence). With 0 bases removed from V and 8 bases from J, the gap between germline ends came to 11 bases. For the CDR3, the DNA is TGTGCCAGCAGCTTGGGGGCAGGGGCGGAAGCTTTCTTT. Encoded protein: CASSLGAGAEAFF. Full variable domain (remainder filled in from reference TRBV5-5 and TRBJ1-1): DAGVTQSPTHLIKTRGQQVTLRCSPISGHKSVSWYQQVLGQGPQFIFQYYEKEERGRGNFPDRFSARQFPNYSSELNVNALLLGDSALYLCASSLGAGAEAFFGQGTRLTVV.

This clone was counted a few times. The chain links TRBV6-5 to TRBJ1-1; 7 positions match TRBD1. Germline lookup yields CDR1 MNHEY and CDR2 SVGAGI. This CDR3 is 14 amino acids long. V was clipped by 6 bases and J by 1 base; unmatched bases: 5. CDR3 DNA sequence: TGTGCCAGCAGAGAGGGACAGCCGAACACTGAAGCTTTCTTT. It is translated as CASREGQPNTEAFF.

This rearrangement joins TRBV12-3 or TRBV12-4 to TRBJ1-5, with 7 bases aligning to TRBD1. There are 13 residues in the CDR3. J lost 6 bases, V lost 6 bases, and 5 bases had no gene match. The CDR3 nucleotides are TGTGCCAGCAGGCGGACAGGCGGTCAGCCCCAGCATTTT. Protein product: CASRRTGGQPQHF.

Only one count was recorded for this clone. V is TRBV24-1 and J is TRBJ2-1, with D tentatively TRBD2 (7 bases). Trimming took 4 bases from V and 2 from J, leaving 11 bases between them. Germline V gives CDR1 KGHDR, CDR2 SFDVKD. The CDR3 runs to 15 residues. The CDR3 DNA follows: TGTGCCACCAGTGAGCCGGGGGGCACCTACAATGAGCAGTTCTTC. Its protein is CATSEPGGTYNEQFF.

CDR3 nucleotide sequence: TGTGCCAGCAGTTTGTACCTACCGAACACTGAAGCTTTCTTT. It yields the protein CASSLYLPNTEAFF. This chain uses TRBV28 with TRBJ1-1; D gene uncertain. CDR3 length equals 14 residues. The ends were cut back, 3 bases at V and 1 base at J, with 9 bases in the middle. Germline loops: CDR1 MDHEN, CDR2 SYDVKM.